Listed here is a single TCR beta chain. The target antigen is unknown. With molecular barcodes, quantitative 5'-RACE was used to make the TCR beta libraries. TCRdb fed the 5' RACE reads into MiXCR, producing one record per CDR3 protein. The sample shows 450,000 or so distinct CDR3 sequences, roughly 27% of them seen only once. This sample is drawn from a study of CD8 T cells in ankylosing spondylitis. Study-level results: Significant enrichment of disease-linked clones was reportedly seen in matched ankylosing spondylitis synovial fluid. Earlier authors reported some of these motif variants in reactive arthritis synovial fluid and blood. CD8+ cells made up the disease-linked clones, which were relatively rare in peripheral blood. About 8 highly homologous variants made up a TCR beta motif, and this motif appeared characteristic of ankylosing spondylitis blood.

The clonotype originates from a male donor with ankylosing spondylitis. The sample comprised blood, either unsorted or a sorted T cell fraction (not recorded which).

CDR3 coding DNA: TGCAGTGCAAAGGGACTAGCGGGAGGGCCTGGCACAGATACGCAGTATTTT. This gives the protein CSAKGLAGGPGTDTQYF. The rearrangement uses TRBV20-1 and TRBJ2-3; 16 bases align to TRBD2. Germline CDR1 is DFQATT and CDR2 is SNEGSKA (reference sequence). V trimming: 6 bases; J trimming: 1 base; junction bases outside the gene matches: 7. This CDR3 contains 17 residues.